The next 19 T cell receptor beta chains were all read from a single sample in a study of cytomegalovirus exposure and HLA in healthy donors. Sequencing used immunoSEQ multiplex PCR; TCRdb keeps in-frame clones, though not all of them. The sample contains more than 85,000 clones, approximately 87% of which appear only once. Sequenced material: PBMCs. All receptors come from a woman in her thirties in good health and CMV-seropositive.

The chain is built from TRBV29-1 and TRBJ1-1; D gene ambiguous. Per the germline V gene, CDR1 is SQVTM and CDR2 is ANQGSEA. This CDR3 is built from 13 residues. The V end was cut by 6 bases, the J end by 1 base, with 12 bases between. CDR3 sequence (DNA): TGCAGCGTCGCCGACCGGGGGAACACTGAAGCTTTCTTT. This encodes CSVADRGNTEAFF.

The chain combines TRBV5-4 with TRBJ2-2; 7 bases are a match to TRBD1. This CDR3 region has 16 residues. Germline loops: CDR1 SGHNT, CDR2 YYREEE (reference sequence). Trimming at V came to 4 bases and at J to 3 bases, leaving 9 bases not matched to a gene. The CDR3 loop is CASSADRESHTGELFF. The CDR3 DNA is TGTGCCAGCAGCGCTGACAGGGAAAGTCACACCGGGGAGCTGTTTTTT.

The chain joins TRBV9 to TRBJ2-3; no definite D call. This CDR3 is built from 13 residues. Trimming cost V 4 bases and J 0 bases, with 6 bases left between them. The V gene's germline CDR1 is SGDLS and CDR2 YYNGEE. The CDR3 region has the DNA TGTGCCAGCAGCCCAGGTAGCACAGATACGCAGTATTTT. This translates into CASSPGSTDTQYF.

The J gene is TRBJ1-1, the V gene TRBV5-1; no firm D call. Germline CDR1 is SGHRS and CDR2 is YFSETQ. Trimming took off 5 bases at V and 5 bases at J, with 16 bases between the two ends. The CDR3 has 14 amino acids. The CDR3 protein is CASRGPGSGTEAFF. CDR3 sequence (DNA): TGCGCCAGCAGAGGACCGGGGAGTGGGACTGAAGCTTTCTTT.

This chain connects TRBV6-6 to TRBJ1-1; no reliable D call. The V gene lost 8 bases and the J gene lost 8 bases, with 9 bases spanning the gap. The CDR3 consists of 10 residues. The V gene's germline CDR1 is MNHNY and CDR2 SVGAGI (reference sequence). CDR3 sequence: CASGREEAFF. CDR3 sequence (DNA): TGTGCCAGCGGCCGGGAGGAAGCTTTCTTT.

For the CDR3, the DNA is TGTGCCAGCAGCTACTACGTGGCTAGCGGGAGTCGGGGCGAGCAGTACTTC. Protein: CASSYYVASGSRGEQYF. V and J are TRBV7-2 and TRBJ2-7; 10 nucleotides align to TRBD2. J gave up 6 bases and V 4 bases, and 15 bases lay outside the gene matches. CDR1 and CDR2 (germline): SGHTA, FQGNSA. CDR3 length equals 17 residues.

The rearrangement uses TRBV14 and TRBJ2-1, with D hard to call. The germline V and J ends were trimmed by 0 bases and 8 bases, with 5 bases remaining between them. The germline V gene has CDR1 SGHDN and CDR2 FVKESK. The CDR3 has 12 amino acids. The CDR3 loop reads CASSQDTHEQFF. The CDR3 DNA reads as TGTGCCAGCAGCCAAGATACACATGAGCAGTTCTTC.

V gene TRBV14 combines with J gene TRBJ2-2; 11 nucleotides match TRBD1. The trim removed 4 bases at V and 3 bases at J, leaving 4 bases unmatched. The germline V gene encodes CDR1 SGHDN and CDR2 FVKESK. The CDR3 has 16 residues. The CDR3 DNA reads as TGTGCCAGCAGCCGAGGGGACAGGGGGTACACCGGGGAGCTGTTTTTT. Residues: CASSRGDRGYTGELFF.

This chain joins TRBV25-1 and TRBJ2-1, with a tentative D call TRBD2 (6 bases). Trimming left V 4 bases short and J 12 bases short, with 16 bases between. The germline CDR1 and CDR2 sequences are MGHDK and SYGVNS. The CDR3 is 13 amino acids. CDR3: CASSAHPGLPQFF. In nucleotides, the CDR3 is TGTGCCAGCAGTGCTCATCCGGGACTCCCGCAGTTCTTC. The full variable domain, in which reference TRBV25-1 and TRBJ2-1 provide the parts outside the CDR3, is EADIYQTPRYLVIGTGKKITLECSQTMGHDKMYWYQQDPGMELHLIHYSYGVNSTEKGDLSSESTVSRIRTEHFPLTLESARPSHTSQYLCASSAHPGLPQFFGPGTRLTVL.

V usage is TRBV30 and J usage is TRBJ2-7; TRBD1 matches at 7 bases. The germline gives CDR1 GTSNPN, CDR2 SVGIG (reference sequence). The CDR3 runs to 13 residues. V lost 2 bases and J lost 4; bases outside the gene matches: 5. CDR3 amino acids: CAWSPGQFYEQYF. The CDR3 bases are TGTGCCTGGAGTCCGGGACAGTTTTACGAGCAGTACTTC.

The chain employs TRBV9 and TRBJ1-6, with D possibly being TRBD1 (5 bases). The V and J ends lost 2 bases and 2 bases respectively, with 11 bases between them. Germline V gives CDR1 SGDLS, CDR2 YYNGEE. This CDR3 has 16 amino acids. DNA for the CDR3: TGTGCCAGCAGCGTCGACAGTGGGACCTATAATTCACCCCTCCACTTT. Translating gives CASSVDSGTYNSPLHF.

The CDR3 sequence: CASTSTGSSYEQYF. CDR3 coding DNA: TGTGCCAGCACATCGACAGGAAGCTCCTACGAGCAGTACTTC. The V gene is TRBV6-5, the J gene TRBJ2-7; TRBD1 is a possible D gene (6 bases). CDR1 and CDR2 from the germline V gene are MNHEY and SVGAGI. V lost 7 bases and J 0 bases, leaving 13 bases between the germline ends. The CDR3 length is 14 residues.

This rearrangement joins TRBV9 to TRBJ1-1, with 12 bases matching TRBD1. V lost 3 bases and J lost 4; bases outside the gene matches: 7. The germline CDR1 and CDR2 sequences are SGDLS and YYNGEE. CDR3 length: 16 amino acids. CDR3 amino acids: CASSGQPGQGATEAFF. The CDR3, as DNA: TGTGCCAGCAGCGGGCAACCGGGACAGGGGGCCACTGAAGCTTTCTTT.

This clone appeared once. The rearrangement uses TRBV19 and TRBJ1-1; 8 bases are shared with TRBD1. Unmatched junction bases numbered 11, after V lost 3 bases and J lost 5 bases. CDR1 is LNHDA, CDR2 SQIVND, per germline (reference sequence). This CDR3 is 16 amino acids long. The CDR3 coding sequence is TGTGCCAGTAGTATGCGCGCGCAGGGGGCGAGTACTGAAGCTTTCTTT. It is translated as CASSMRAQGASTEAFF.

The V and J genes are TRBV5-4 and TRBJ1-2; D remains unclear. V was cut by 0 bases and J by 0 bases, with 9 bases left in between. The germline V gene has CDR1 SGHNT and CDR2 YYREEE (reference sequence). The CDR3 runs 15 residues. The CDR3 here is CASSLVPGPNYGYTF. The DNA of the CDR3 is TGTGCCAGCAGCTTGGTGCCAGGCCCTAACTATGGCTACACCTTC.

The CDR3 nucleotides read TGTGCCAGCAGCTCCAAACCCCCTCTAGCAGCCCAGTACTTC. It codes for CASSSKPPLAAQYF. The chain is built from TRBV7-9 and TRBJ2-5, with a tentative D call TRBD2 (5 bases). V gave up 4 bases and J gave up 9 bases, with 18 bases separating them. This CDR3 spans 14 amino acids. CDR1 and CDR2 from the germline V gene are SEHNR and FQNEAQ (reference sequence).

The gene calls are TRBV28 and TRBJ2-1; D gene unclear. The CDR3 loop spans 14 amino acids. With 4 bases removed from V and 0 bases from J, the gap between germline ends came to 7 bases. The V gene's germline CDR1 is MDHEN and CDR2 SYDVKM. In DNA form, the CDR3 reads TGTGCCAGCAGTTACGGTAGCTCCTACAATGAGCAGTTCTTC. This gives the protein CASSYGSSYNEQFF.

This clone has a single count. V is TRBV5-6 and J is TRBJ2-6; TRBD1 matches 7 bases. Germline V gene data show CDR1 as SGHDT and CDR2 as YYEEEE. The CDR3 is 17 amino acids. The V gene end was trimmed by 5 bases and the J gene end by 1 base; junction bases not matched to a gene: 9. Written as DNA, the CDR3 is TGTGCCAGCAGGCGACAGGGAACTCAATCTGGGGCCAACGTCCTGACTTTC. Translation gives CASRRQGTQSGANVLTF.

V and J are TRBV6-1 and TRBJ1-1; maybe TRBD1 (5 bases). The CDR3 loop spans 15 amino acids. Per the germline V gene, CDR1 is MNHNS and CDR2 is SASEGT. The ends were cut back, 7 bases at V and 3 bases at J, with 18 bases in the middle. The CDR3 region is CASTNSGDFHTEAFF. In nucleotides, the CDR3 is TGTGCCAGCACCAACTCGGGGGATTTCCACACTGAAGCTTTCTTT.